The 3 T cell receptor delta chains presented below share a single source sample, sequenced in a study of intestinal T cells in coeliac disease. TCRdb redid the clone calls on the multiplex PCR reads with CATT. The table records about 280 delta-chain clones, approximately 50% of them present only once. Ten to eleven formalin-fixed paraffin-embedded scrolls, each 5 µm thick, supplied each case's genomic DNA. Sequencing was carried out using a duodenal biopsy. These receptors all come from a human donor who served as a control with a normal duodenal biopsy, not a healthy volunteer.

As to this clone: A far bigger clonotype differs at one base, so this is likely a read error. Other nucleotide sequences in the sample specify the same CDR3. This chain uses TRDV2 with TRDJ1, with D uncertain. Germline matching of the DNA provided the J gene here, since TCRdb leaves it blank. The ends were cut back, 0 bases at V and 5 bases at J, with 12 bases in the middle. Germline lookup yields CDR1 GEAIGNYY and CDR2 EKD. The CDR3 totals 14 residues. CDR3 amino acids: CACDTLQRTDKLIF. The CDR3 nucleotides read TGTGCCTGTGACACCCTACAAAGAACTGATAAACTCATCTTT.

This clone is deemed large (0.1 to 1%). The genes are TRDV1 and TRDJ1; D call uncertain. Germline-derived CDR1 and CDR2 are TSWWSYY and QGS. The CDR3 is 13 amino acids. Deletions cut 1 base from V and 1 base from J, with 4 bases between. The CDR3 sequence: CALGEPPTDKLIF. The CDR3 coding sequence is TGTGCTCTTGGGGAACCCCCCACCGATAAACTCATCTTT.

The J gene call is TRDJ1, but no V gene call exists. CDR3 length: 9 amino acids. The CDR3 loop reads CARTMKHIF. The CDR3 bases are TGTGCTCGCACAATGAAACACATCTTT.